The 26 T cell receptor beta chains reported below all come from one sample, sequenced in a study of cytotoxic CD8 clonotypes in ibrutinib-treated CLL. Profiled with immunoSEQ multiplex PCR; TCRdb holds only in-frame clones, not every one. The data hold about 300,000 clones, with 60% to 80% observed a single time. Sequencing was performed on PBMCs, taken at disease progression, from a patient treated with ibrutinib. The receptors derive from a human donor with chronic lymphocytic leukemia.

CDR3 amino acids: CASSLGVGTANIQYF. CDR3 bases: TGTGCCAGCAGCTTAGGGGTCGGGACAGCTAACATTCAGTACTTC. This chain connects TRBV11-3 to TRBJ2-4; TRBD1 matches at 7 bases. Germline CDR1 is SGHNT and CDR2 is YENEEA. This CDR3 comprises 15 residues. The V gene end was trimmed by 1 base and the J gene end by 7 bases; junction bases not matched to a gene: 7.

The rearrangement links TRBV6-6 to TRBJ2-1, with 8 positions matching TRBD2. The V and J ends lost 5 bases and 0 bases, in that order; junction bases with no gene match: 3. The CDR3 sequence is 15 residues long. Germline values: CDR1 MNHNY, CDR2 SVGAGI (reference sequence). CDR3 region: CASSLSGDSYNEQFF. CDR3 bases: TGTGCCAGCAGTCTTAGCGGGGACTCCTACAATGAGCAGTTCTTC.

The chain links TRBV19 to TRBJ2-7; TRBD2 is a possible D gene (6 bases). The CDR3 spans 13 residues. V gave up 5 bases and J gave up 3 bases, with 11 bases separating them. The germline gives CDR1 LNHDA, CDR2 SQIVND (reference sequence). The CDR3 region has the DNA TGTGCCAGTAGTCCTAGCGTCGGCTACGAGCAGTACTTC. Translation: CASSPSVGYEQYF.

The gene calls are TRBV6-4 and TRBJ1-5; 9 bases fit TRBD1. Germline V CDR1 and CDR2: MRHNA, SNTAGT. This CDR3 region has 14 residues. Trimming removed 10 bases from V and 5 bases from J; junction bases left unmatched: 9. The CDR3 sequence is CAKPGQGKDQPQHF. CDR3 in DNA: TGTGCCAAACCGGGACAGGGTAAGGATCAGCCCCAGCATTTT.

This rearrangement joins TRBV5-6 to TRBJ2-4; a possible D gene is TRBD1 (7 bases). Germline V CDR1 and CDR2: SGHDT, YYEEEE. V was shortened by 1 base and J by 12 bases, with 11 bases between the two germline ends. The CDR3 is 12 residues long. DNA for the CDR3: TGTGCCAGCAGCTTGTCAGGGGGGCGTCAGTACTTC. This translates into CASSLSGGRQYF.

CDR3 amino acids: CSVPGRGRGEQYF. CDR3 in DNA: TGCAGCGTCCCGGGGAGGGGGCGCGGGGAGCAGTACTTC. The rearrangement uses TRBV29-1 and TRBJ2-7, with D tentatively TRBD1 or TRBD2 (7 bases each). Germline V gives CDR1 SQVTM, CDR2 ANQGSEA. Trimming took off 6 bases at V and 7 bases at J, with 19 bases between the two ends. The CDR3 covers 13 residues.

J is TRBJ1-2 and V is TRBV6-5, with D perhaps TRBD1 (5 bases). This CDR3 has 14 amino acids. CDR1 and CDR2 (germline): MNHEY, SVGAGI. V shed 2 bases and J shed 8 bases, with 15 bases lying between them. CDR3 coding DNA: TGTGCCAGCAGTTACGGGACCTACCTGGGGGGCTACACCTTC. Translated, it gives CASSYGTYLGGYTF.

This chain joins TRBV19 and TRBJ1-1; 7 bases are shared with TRBD1. CDR1 is LNHDA and CDR2 is SQIVND in the germline V gene (reference sequence). This CDR3 has 16 amino acids. The V gene end was trimmed by 3 bases and the J gene end by 8 bases; junction bases not matched to a gene: 15. CDR3 bases: TGTGCCAGTAGTATGCACCGGTTGGGACAGCGGGAAGAAGCTTTCTTT. The encoded protein is CASSMHRLGQREEAFF.

The chain employs TRBV29-1 and TRBJ2-7; D perhaps matches TRBD1 (5 bases). Germline lookup yields CDR1 SQVTM and CDR2 ANQGSEA. The CDR3 has 11 amino acids. Trimming shortened V by 2 bases and J by 3 bases, and 5 bases separated the two germline ends. The CDR3 here is CSVEQGYEQYF. The CDR3 DNA reads TGCAGCGTTGAACAGGGCTACGAGCAGTACTTC.

The V call is TRBV9, the J call TRBJ2-3, with D possibly being TRBD2 (5 bases). V was clipped by 4 bases and J by 4 bases, with 13 bases between them. The length of the CDR3 is 14 residues. Germline-derived CDR1 and CDR2 are SGDLS and YYNGEE. The CDR3: CASSRRGFPDTQYF. The CDR3 coding sequence is TGTGCCAGCAGCAGGCGAGGGTTCCCAGATACGCAGTATTTT.

The chain has TRBV10-3 and TRBJ2-1; D unclear. The CDR3 has 14 residues. Between the trimmed V and J ends, which lost 3 bases and 9 bases, there was a span of 15 bases. The V gene's germline CDR1 is ENHRY and CDR2 SYGVKD. The CDR3 bases are TGTGCCATCAGTGATGGCTCCTCCCCGGGTGAGCAGTTCTTC. Translation gives CAISDGSSPGEQFF.

The chain recombines TRBV5-1 with TRBJ1-6; TRBD1 might be the D (6 bases). The CDR3 covers 15 residues. Germline V gene sequence: CDR1 SGHRS, CDR2 YFSETQ. V was clipped by 0 bases and J by 3 bases, with 7 bases between them. The CDR3 bases are TGCGCCAGCAGCTTGGGACAGGTCTATAATTCACCCCTCCACTTT. Its protein product is CASSLGQVYNSPLHF.

This clone was seen a few times. The chain carries TRBV2 and TRBJ2-1, with D maybe TRBD2 (5 bases). The CDR3 has 15 residues. Germline CDR1 SNHLY, CDR2 FYNNEI. V gave up 4 bases and J gave up 8 bases, with 18 bases separating them. Here the CDR3 DNA reads TGTGCCAGCAGTGCCCGCGGGTGGATCAGCGATGAGCAGTTCTTC. It yields the protein CASSARGWISDEQFF.

This clone was observed a handful of times. V and J are TRBV5-1 and TRBJ2-6; no clear D gene. Germline assignment: CDR1 SGHRS and CDR2 YFSETQ. This CDR3 has 16 residues. V dropped 1 base and J dropped 0 bases, with 8 bases sitting between them. The CDR3 DNA is TGCGCCAGCAGCTTGTCAGGCTTCTCTGGGGCCAACGTCCTGACTTTC. Amino acids: CASSLSGFSGANVLTF.

The V gene is TRBV2, the J gene TRBJ2-7; unclear D gene. V was clipped by 7 bases and J by 2 bases, with 6 bases between them. Germline loops: CDR1 SNHLY, CDR2 FYNNEI. The CDR3 runs to 11 residues. CDR3 DNA sequence: TGTGCCAGCAACGGTGCCTACGAGCAGTACTTC. It encodes CASNGAYEQYF.

The chain employs TRBV28 and TRBJ1-2; D is unclear. This CDR3 has 10 amino acids. Trimming took off 4 bases at V and 6 bases at J, with 3 bases between the two ends. Germline-derived CDR1 and CDR2 are MDHEN and SYDVKM. CDR3 loop: CASSYDGYTF. DNA of the CDR3: TGTGCCAGCAGTTACGATGGCTACACCTTC.

The V call is TRBV27, the J call TRBJ2-1; D is possibly TRBD2 (6 bases). From germline, CDR1 is MNHEY and CDR2 SMNVEV (reference sequence). Trimming stripped 3 bases from V and 0 bases from J, with 9 bases between. The CDR3 loop spans 15 amino acids. The chain's CDR3 is CASSFVGGSYNEQFF. The DNA of the CDR3 is TGTGCCAGCAGTTTTGTGGGAGGCTCCTACAATGAGCAGTTCTTC.

This clone was recorded at least ten times. The chain is built from TRBV29-1 and TRBJ2-3; D gene uncertain. Trimming removed 5 bases from V and 3 bases from J, with 3 bases in between. This CDR3 contains 10 residues. The V gene's germline CDR1 is SQVTM and CDR2 ANQGSEA. The CDR3 loop reads CSVFTDTQYF. Here the CDR3 DNA reads TGCAGCGTTTTTACAGATACGCAGTATTTT.

The chain couples TRBV9 to TRBJ1-2; a possible D gene is TRBD1 (6 bases). The CDR3 is 15 residues long. Germline V gene data show CDR1 as SGDLS and CDR2 as YYNGEE. V lost 0 bases to trimming and J lost 2 bases, with 11 bases between them. CDR3 in amino acids: CASSVGPQGNYGYTF. CDR3 in DNA: TGTGCCAGCAGCGTAGGGCCACAGGGCAACTATGGCTACACCTTC.

For this clone: At one boundary the junction diverges from the germline segment, which might be a read error. The chain carries TRBV13 and TRBJ1-2, with D hard to call. This CDR3 has 11 amino acids. From germline, CDR1 is PRHDT and CDR2 FYEKMQ (reference sequence). CDR3 coding DNA: TGTGCCAGCAGCCTAGGGTATGGCTACACCTTC. This codes for CASSLGYGYTF.

V gene TRBV5-1 combines with J gene TRBJ1-3; TRBD1 matches at 11 bases. The CDR3 totals 15 residues. Unmatched junction bases numbered 3, after V lost 4 bases and J lost 3 bases. CDR1 is SGHRS and CDR2 is YFSETQ in the germline V gene. The CDR3 is CASSRDRGFGNTIYF. CDR3 bases: TGCGCCAGCAGCCGGGACAGGGGGTTTGGAAACACCATATATTTT.

This clone appeared many times. V and J are TRBV6-1 and TRBJ2-2; D gene unclear. From germline, CDR1 is MNHNS and CDR2 SASEGT. V was clipped by 6 bases and J by 3 bases, with 5 bases between them. The length of the CDR3 is 12 residues. As DNA, the CDR3 is TGTGCCAGCAGGGGATACACCGGGGAGCTGTTTTTT. Amino acids: CASRGYTGELFF.

The J gene is TRBJ2-1, the V gene TRBV2; D unresolved. The length of the CDR3 is 12 residues. Germline loops: CDR1 SNHLY, CDR2 FYNNEI. V lost 6 bases to trimming and J lost 8 bases, with 11 bases between them. CDR3 nucleotide sequence: TGTGCCAGCAGAATAAACGGTGATGAGCAGTTCTTC. This sequence encodes CASRINGDEQFF.

The chain employs TRBV18 and TRBJ2-7; D is unclear. CDR3 length equals 13 residues. The V gene's germline CDR1 is KGHSH and CDR2 LQKENI. The V end lost 0 bases, the J end lost 2 bases, and 5 bases lay between the germline ends. The CDR3 sequence is CASSPPIAYEQYF. In DNA, the CDR3 is TGTGCCAGCTCACCACCTATAGCCTACGAGCAGTACTTC.

CDR3 sequence (DNA): TGCAGCGTACGCTTTTTTGTCGAAGGATACTATGGCTACACCTTC. Its protein product is CSVRFFVEGYYGYTF. The rearrangement links TRBV29-1 to TRBJ1-2; no definite D call. The CDR3 length is 15 residues. The germline V and J ends were trimmed by 6 bases and 3 bases, with 20 bases remaining between them. Germline V gene data show CDR1 as SQVTM and CDR2 as ANQGSEA. Full variable domain (remainder filled in from reference TRBV29-1 and TRBJ1-2): SAVISQKPSRDICQRGTSLTIQCQVDSQVTMMFWYRQQPGQSLTLIATANQGSEATYESGFVIDKFPISRPNLTFSTLTVSNMSPEDSSIYLCSVRFFVEGYYGYTFGSGTRLTVV.

This clone was observed a handful of times. This may arise from a read error, as a much more abundant clone is one base away. The chain links TRBV9 to TRBJ2-1; D unclear. The CDR3 covers 13 residues. Trimming removed 4 bases at V and 0 bases at J, with 5 bases between. Germline loops: CDR1 SGDLS, CDR2 YYNGEE. The CDR3 sequence: CASSRISYNEQFF. CDR3 DNA sequence: TGTGCCAGCAGCAGAATCTCCTACAATGAGCAGTTCTTC.